Presented here are 25 T cell receptor beta chains from one specimen sequenced in a study of blood T cell repertoires in COVID-19. Profiling relied on immunoSEQ multiplex PCR, and the TCRdb table lists in-frame clones only, not all of them. The sample yields approximately 140,000 clones, about 74% seen once. Sequenced material: peripheral blood. The receptors were gathered from a man in his fifties or sixties with acute or convalescent COVID-19.

The chain carries TRBV24-1 and TRBJ2-5, with 8 bases matching TRBD1. The CDR3 runs 15 residues. V lost 4 bases to trimming and J lost 1 base; unmatched junction nucleotides: 4. Germline V gene sequence: CDR1 KGHDR, CDR2 SFDVKD. The CDR3, as DNA: TGTGCCACCAGTGACCCGGACAGGGTCCAAGAGACCCAGTACTTC. This sequence encodes CATSDPDRVQETQYF.

V and J are TRBV2 and TRBJ2-7, with a possible D match to TRBD1 (6 bases). Germline lookup yields CDR1 SNHLY and CDR2 FYNNEI. The CDR3 consists of 13 residues. Trimming left V 2 bases short and J 2 bases short, with 7 bases between. CDR3 in amino acids: CASSETGTYEQYV. The CDR3 DNA reads as TGTGCCAGCAGTGAAACAGGGACCTACGAGCAGTACGTC.

The chain employs TRBV7-2 and TRBJ2-5; 8 bases line up with TRBD1. The germline V gene has CDR1 SGHTA and CDR2 FQGNSA. J lost 2 bases, V lost 6 bases, and 8 bases had no gene match. The CDR3 length is 15 residues. The CDR3 loop reads CASRLNRGRQETQYF. In DNA form, the CDR3 reads TGTGCCAGCAGATTAAACAGGGGGAGGCAAGAGACCCAGTACTTC.

The V call is TRBV5-8, the J call TRBJ1-1; tentatively, D is TRBD1 (5 bases). V shed 4 bases and J shed 10 bases, with 14 bases lying between them. The CDR3 runs to 12 residues. Germline V lookup: CDR1 SGHTS, CDR2 YDEGEE. The CDR3 spells CASSPLGQGAFF. The CDR3 DNA reads TGTGCCAGCAGCCCACTGGGGCAGGGAGCTTTCTTT.

The chain has TRBV27 and TRBJ2-2, with D possibly TRBD1 on 5 matching bases. The CDR3 is 15 residues long. V lost 5 bases and J 6 bases, leaving 16 bases between the germline ends. The germline gives CDR1 MNHEY, CDR2 SMNVEV (reference sequence). The CDR3 nucleotides read TGTGCCAGCAGTATCCCGGCCCTAGGGGCCGGGGAGCTGTTTTTT. Amino acid sequence: CASSIPALGAGELFF.

This clone was counted a single time. Germline is not matched at one junction end, which may reflect a read error. The chain couples TRBV24-1 to TRBJ1-4; D gene uncertain. The CDR3 runs 12 residues. The germline gives CDR1 KGHDR, CDR2 SFDVKD. The CDR3 region has the DNA TGTGCCACCAGTGATTTGCCTTGGTGGCAGGTTTTT. Its translation: CATSDLPWWQVF.

The chain carries TRBV7-9 and TRBJ1-1, with unresolved D. CDR3 length: 13 residues. Trimming took 2 bases from V and 1 from J, leaving 5 bases between them. The germline CDR1 and CDR2 sequences are SEHNR and FQNEAQ (reference sequence). The CDR3 DNA sequence: TGTGCCAGCAGCTTAAACTCGAACACTGAAGCTTTCTTT. Its protein is CASSLNSNTEAFF.

The chain combines TRBV4-2 with TRBJ1-5, with 8 bases fitting TRBD1. Germline V gene lookup returns CDR1 LGHNA and CDR2 YNFKEQ. The CDR3 consists of 15 residues. The trim removed 3 bases at V and 2 bases at J, leaving 3 bases unmatched. The CDR3 sequence is CASSQTGEGNQPQHF. The CDR3 bases are TGTGCCAGCAGCCAGACAGGGGAAGGCAATCAGCCCCAGCATTTT.

The chain carries TRBV6-4 and TRBJ2-3; the match to TRBD1 covers 7 bases. CDR3 size: 15 residues. Trimming removed 3 bases from V and 6 bases from J; junction bases left unmatched: 9. Looked up from germline, CDR1 is MRHNA and CDR2 is SNTAGT. The CDR3 loop reads CASSESAGGSDTQYF. The CDR3, as DNA: TGTGCCAGCAGTGAAAGTGCAGGGGGTTCCGATACGCAGTATTTT.

The chain combines TRBV5-4 with TRBJ2-5; 9 nucleotides align to TRBD2. With V trimmed by 4 bases and J by 4 bases, 11 bases remained unmatched. This CDR3 is built from 16 residues. CDR1 SGHNT and CDR2 YYREEE come from the germline V gene (reference sequence). CDR3: CASSPRQGGGAETQYF. CDR3 sequence (DNA): TGTGCCAGCAGCCCCCGGCAGGGCGGGGGGGCAGAGACCCAGTACTTC.

V gene TRBV5-1 combines with J gene TRBJ2-3; no clear D. V was shortened by 5 bases and J by 5 bases, with 15 bases between the two germline ends. This CDR3 has 14 residues. Germline V lookup: CDR1 SGHRS, CDR2 YFSETQ. CDR3 residues: CASSTAARVDTQYF. The DNA of the CDR3 is TGCGCCAGCAGTACGGCAGCCCGGGTAGATACGCAGTATTTT.

The chain is built from TRBV18 and TRBJ1-5; D remains unclear. The CDR3 loop spans 16 amino acids. Per the germline V gene, CDR1 is KGHSH and CDR2 is LQKENI. Trimming removed 2 bases from V and 4 bases from J, with 15 bases in between. CDR3 residues: CASSPSPSQMNQPQHF. In DNA form, the CDR3 reads TGTGCCAGCTCACCAAGTCCTAGTCAGATGAATCAGCCCCAGCATTTT.

This chain connects TRBV21-1 to TRBJ2-5; the table names TRBD2, a call not compared with the DNA. TRBV21-1 is termed a pseudogene. The CDR3 has 15 amino acids. The CDR3, as DNA: TGTGCCAGCAGCAACCCCCTAGCGGGGAAAGAGACCCAGTACTTC. This encodes CASSNPLAGKETQYF.

The chain employs TRBV6-6 and TRBJ2-2, with D possibly TRBD1 on 6 matching bases. This CDR3 spans 14 amino acids. Per germline, CDR1 MNHNY and CDR2 SVGAGI (reference sequence). V shed 8 bases and J shed 5 bases, with 15 bases lying between them. This chain's CDR3 is CASRSGRGTGELFF. The CDR3 region has the DNA TGTGCCAGCCGCTCGGGCAGGGGTACCGGGGAGCTGTTTTTT.

J is TRBJ1-4 and V is TRBV5-8; 8 bases align to TRBD1. CDR1 and CDR2 (germline): SGHTS, YDEGEE. The CDR3 has 17 residues. With V trimmed by 1 base and J by 2 bases, 7 bases remained unmatched. The DNA of the CDR3 is TGTGCCAGCAGCTTGCTCAGGGGGCCGGATACTAATGAAAAACTGTTTTTT. This codes for CASSLLRGPDTNEKLFF.

This chain links TRBV2 with TRBJ2-4; 12 bases agree with TRBD2. Germline-derived CDR1 and CDR2 are SNHLY and FYNNEI. J gave up 2 bases and V 7 bases, and 6 bases lay outside the gene matches. The CDR3 covers 16 residues. CDR3 in amino acids: CASKELAGGTKNIQYF. The CDR3 nucleotides read TGTGCCAGCAAAGAACTAGCGGGGGGAACCAAAAACATTCAGTACTTC.

The CDR3 DNA follows: TGTGCCAGCAGTCCGGCGGGGGACACAGGCAATCAGCCCCAGCATTTT. Its translation: CASSPAGDTGNQPQHF. The V call is TRBV28, the J call TRBJ1-5; a possible D gene is TRBD1 (6 bases). From germline, CDR1 is MDHEN and CDR2 SYDVKM. V lost 5 bases and J lost 2, with 16 bases in between. The CDR3 has 16 residues.

V gene TRBV6-5 combines with J gene TRBJ1-1, with D possibly TRBD1 on 5 matching bases. In germline, CDR1 is MNHEY, CDR2 SVGAGI. V was shortened by 3 bases and J by 1 base, with 9 bases between the two germline ends. The CDR3 covers 14 residues. The CDR3 is CASSYDRANTEAFF. CDR3 coding DNA: TGTGCCAGCAGTTATGACAGAGCGAACACTGAAGCTTTCTTT.

For this clone: Other DNA sequences in this specimen translate into the identical CDR3. This chain links TRBV19 with TRBJ1-1; a possible D gene is TRBD1 (6 bases). The CDR3 spans 13 residues. Germline V gene lookup returns CDR1 LNHDA and CDR2 SQIVND (reference sequence). The V end lost 2 bases, the J end lost 5 bases, and 9 bases lay between the germline ends. The CDR3 DNA follows: TGTGCCAGTAGTATAAGTCAGGGGACTGAAGCTTTCTTT. Protein: CASSISQGTEAFF.

The CDR3: CASSGRGISSPLHF. The CDR3 coding sequence is TGTGCCAGCAGCGGTAGGGGAATCTCTTCACCCCTCCACTTT. The V gene is TRBV9, the J gene TRBJ1-6; tentative D call: TRBD1 (5 bases). CDR3 size: 14 residues. Germline CDR1 is SGDLS and CDR2 is YYNGEE. The V end was cut by 3 bases, the J end by 9 bases, with 13 bases between.

The chain is built from TRBV19 and TRBJ2-7; TRBD1 matches 11 bases. J was trimmed by 2 bases and V by 6 bases; bases with no gene match: 3. CDR3 length equals 14 residues. Germline V CDR1 and CDR2: LNHDA, SQIVND (reference sequence). This chain's CDR3 is CASSEGQGAYEQYF. Here the CDR3 DNA reads TGTGCCAGTAGCGAGGGACAGGGGGCCTACGAGCAGTACTTC. Full variable domain (remainder filled in from reference TRBV19 and TRBJ2-7): DGGITQSPKYLFRKEGQNVTLSCEQNLNHDAMYWYRQDPGQGLRLIYYSQIVNDFQKGDIAEGYSVSREKKESFPLTVTSAQKNPTAFYLCASSEGQGAYEQYFGPGTRLTVT.

V and J are TRBV30 and TRBJ2-4; TRBD1 is a possible D gene (6 bases). The CDR3 has 12 residues. V was clipped by 7 bases and J by 7 bases, with 14 bases between them. Germline V gives CDR1 GTSNPN, CDR2 SVGIG (reference sequence). The CDR3 region is CASGQGSNIQYF. The CDR3 DNA reads TGTGCCTCGGGGCAGGGGTCGAACATTCAGTACTTC.

This chain links TRBV6-2 or TRBV6-3 with TRBJ2-7; TRBD2 matches at 9 bases. The CDR3 consists of 15 residues. Germline V CDR1 and CDR2: MNHEY, SVGEGT. Germline trimming cut 5 bases from V and 7 bases from J; bases unmatched to any gene: 12. CDR3 in amino acids: CASSRGGGGAFEQYV. CDR3 in DNA: TGTGCCAGCAGTCGGGGCGGCGGGGGGGCATTTGAGCAGTACGTC.

CDR3 in amino acids: CASSLTTGSNQPQHF. CDR3 sequence (DNA): TGTGCCAGCAGCTTGACGACGGGAAGCAATCAGCCCCAGCATTTT. The genes are TRBV7-9 and TRBJ1-5, with D hard to call. Germline CDR1 and CDR2: SEHNR and FQNEAQ (reference sequence). The CDR3 spans 15 residues. Deletions cut 3 bases from V and 1 base from J, with 10 bases between.

This chain uses TRBV7-9 with TRBJ1-6; the D gene is possibly TRBD1 (5 bases). Germline V gene data show CDR1 as SEHNR and CDR2 as FQNEAQ (reference sequence). CDR3 length: 14 residues. V was trimmed by 6 bases and J by 5 bases, leaving 11 bases between them. The CDR3 here is CASRFRGDNSPLHF. CDR3 in DNA: TGTGCCAGCAGGTTCCGGGGGGATAATTCACCCCTCCACTTT.